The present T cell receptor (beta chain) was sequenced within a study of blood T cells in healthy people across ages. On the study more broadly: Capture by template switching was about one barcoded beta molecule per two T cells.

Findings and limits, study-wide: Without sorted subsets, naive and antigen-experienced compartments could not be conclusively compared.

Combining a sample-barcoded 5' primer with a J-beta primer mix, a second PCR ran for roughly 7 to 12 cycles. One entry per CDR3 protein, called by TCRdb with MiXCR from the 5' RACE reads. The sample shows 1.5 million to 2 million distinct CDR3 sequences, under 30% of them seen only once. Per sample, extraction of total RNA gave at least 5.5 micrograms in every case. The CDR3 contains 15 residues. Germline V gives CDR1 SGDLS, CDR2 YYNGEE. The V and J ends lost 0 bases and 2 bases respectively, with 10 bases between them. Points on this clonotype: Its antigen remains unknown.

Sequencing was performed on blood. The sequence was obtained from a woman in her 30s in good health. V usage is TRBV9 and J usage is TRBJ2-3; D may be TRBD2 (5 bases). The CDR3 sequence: CASSVEWTYTDTQYF. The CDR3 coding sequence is TGTGCCAGCAGCGTAGAATGGACTTACACAGATACGCAGTATTTT.